This passage covers 11 T cell receptor beta chains from one sample sequenced in a study of blood T cell repertoires in COVID-19. TCRdb's copy holds only in-frame clones and misses some; the assay was immunoSEQ multiplex PCR. Among about 200,000 clones, 80% were seen once, and the ten largest hold 6.5% to 9%. Sequencing input: PBMCs or T cells enriched from blood (not recorded which). Receptors originate from a middle-aged woman with acute COVID-19.

The CDR3 is CASRRQFPNTGELFF. DNA of the CDR3: TGTGCCAGCAGAAGACAGTTTCCGAACACCGGGGAGCTGTTTTTT. The genes are TRBV2 and TRBJ2-2, with D maybe TRBD1 (5 bases). The V end was cut by 6 bases, the J end by 0 bases, with 11 bases between. Per the germline V gene, CDR1 is SNHLY and CDR2 is FYNNEI. The CDR3 runs to 15 residues. The whole variable domain, filled in from reference TRBV2 and TRBJ2-2, reads EPEVTQTPSHQVTQMGQEVILRCVPISNHLYFYWYRQILGQKVEFLVSFYNNEISEKSEIFDDQFSVERPDGSNFTLKIRSTKLEDSAMYFCASRRQFPNTGELFFGEGSRLTVL.

The genes are TRBV4-1 and TRBJ1-1; possibly TRBD1 for D (5 bases). V was clipped by 2 bases and J by 1 base, with 11 bases between them. The V gene's germline CDR1 is MGHRA and CDR2 YSYEKL. The CDR3 is 15 amino acids. The CDR3 here is CASSQPRRGNTEAFF. CDR3 sequence (DNA): TGCGCCAGCAGCCAACCTCGAAGGGGGAACACTGAAGCTTTCTTT.

The V call is TRBV5-6, the J call TRBJ2-7; TRBD2 aligns across 8 bases. Per germline, CDR1 SGHDT and CDR2 YYEEEE. The CDR3 runs to 17 residues. Trimming at V came to 1 base and at J to 6 bases, leaving 15 bases not matched to a gene. The CDR3 loop is CASSLTRGGLVGSEQYF. In DNA form, the CDR3 reads TGTGCCAGCAGCTTGACTAGGGGGGGACTAGTGGGGTCCGAGCAGTACTTC. The variable domain in full, completed from reference TRBV5-6 and TRBJ2-7, reads DAGVTQSPTHLIKTRGQQVTLRCSPKSGHDTVSWYQQALGQGPQFIFQYYEEEERQRGNFPDRFSGHQFPNYSSELNVNALLLGDSALYLCASSLTRGGLVGSEQYFGPGTRLTVT.

The rearrangement links TRBV19 to TRBJ1-1; D perhaps matches TRBD1 (6 bases). Germline V gene sequence: CDR1 LNHDA, CDR2 SQIVND (reference sequence). V lost 9 bases to trimming and J lost 5 bases, with 19 bases between them. This CDR3 contains 14 residues. The CDR3 DNA is TGTGCCAGCCGGACAGCCTCACAGTGGACTGAAGCTTTCTTT. This sequence encodes CASRTASQWTEAFF.

This clone was seen a few times. This chain connects TRBV6-6 to TRBJ1-2; 10 bases align to TRBD1. In germline, CDR1 is MNHNY, CDR2 SVGAGI (reference sequence). V lost 5 bases and J lost 4; bases outside the gene matches: 13. This CDR3 comprises 17 residues. CDR3 bases: TGTGCCAGCAGTCCGCGAGCCGGGACAGGGGAAGGCTATGGCTACACCTTC. Translation gives CASSPRAGTGEGYGYTF.

This clone was counted between two and nine times. The CDR3 DNA reads TGTGCCAGCAGTACTCGGACAGGTCTGAACTATGGCTACACCTTC. Its protein product is CASSTRTGLNYGYTF. The chain has TRBV27 and TRBJ1-2; TRBD1 aligns across 7 bases. The length of the CDR3 is 15 residues. Germline V gives CDR1 MNHEY, CDR2 SMNVEV (reference sequence). V shed 5 bases, J shed 2 bases, and the junction held 8 bases outside the gene matches.

The V and J genes are TRBV7-9 and TRBJ2-6; D gene uncertain. CDR3 length: 18 residues. The V gene lost 5 bases and the J gene lost 5 bases, with 22 bases spanning the gap. Germline assignment: CDR1 SEHNR and CDR2 FQNEAQ (reference sequence). CDR3 sequence: CASSETIYHDNRANVLTF. Here the CDR3 DNA reads TGTGCCAGCAGCGAAACAATATACCATGACAATCGGGCCAACGTCCTGACTTTC.

This chain's CDR3 is CASSPINRGSEQYF. The CDR3 DNA reads as TGTGCCAGCAGCCCTATAAATCGAGGGTCCGAGCAGTACTTC. V usage is TRBV11-3 and J usage is TRBJ2-7; TRBD2 might be the D (5 bases). The CDR3 sequence is 14 residues long. Between the trimmed V and J ends, which lost 5 bases and 6 bases, there was a span of 17 bases. Germline lookup yields CDR1 SGHNT and CDR2 YENEEA. The full variable domain, its missing parts supplied by reference TRBV11-3 and TRBJ2-7, is EAGVVQSPRYKIIEKKQPVAFWCNPISGHNTLYWYLQNLGQGPELLIRYENEEAVDDSQLPKDRFSAERLKGVDSTLKIQPAELGDSAVYLCASSPINRGSEQYFGPGTRLTVT.

The rearrangement joins TRBV2 to TRBJ2-6, with D perhaps TRBD1 (6 bases). V lost 2 bases to trimming and J lost 4 bases, with 9 bases between them. CDR1 is SNHLY and CDR2 is FYNNEI in the germline V gene. CDR3 length: 15 amino acids. CDR3: CASSEQGRGANVLTF. CDR3 bases: TGTGCCAGCAGTGAACAGGGGCGCGGGGCCAACGTCCTGACTTTC.

The V call is TRBV29-1, the J call TRBJ2-7; weak D call: TRBD1 (6 bases). Between the trimmed V and J ends, which lost 0 bases and 0 bases, there was a span of 9 bases. This CDR3 comprises 14 residues. CDR1 and CDR2 from the germline V gene are SQVTM and ANQGSEA. CDR3 sequence reads: CSVEDGTLSYEQYF. CDR3 in DNA: TGCAGCGTTGAAGACGGGACACTCTCCTACGAGCAGTACTTC.

This clone was seen once. V usage is TRBV6-1 and J usage is TRBJ1-2; D uncertain. The germline CDR1 and CDR2 sequences are MNHNS and SASEGT. V was pared by 1 base and J by 1 base, with 4 bases between. This CDR3 is 13 amino acids long. The CDR3 DNA follows: TGTGCCAGCAGTGAAGGGCTTAACTATGGCTACACCTTC. Its translation is CASSEGLNYGYTF.